A selection of T cell receptor beta chains follows, all from one sample in a study of blood T cell repertoires in COVID-19. Here immunoSEQ multiplex PCR was the method, and the copy in TCRdb shows in-frame clones only, minus some. The data show fewer than 250,000 clones, 85% to 90% seen once. Sequencing used peripheral blood. These receptor sequences come from a man between 50 and 59 years old with acute or convalescent COVID-19. Each CDR3 is given with its conserved first and last residue. A D gene is named only where the DNA matches it firmly. Clone size, where shown, is once, few, many, or a class for clones that have expanded.

V gene: TRBV6-6; D gene: TRBD1; J gene: TRBJ1-2; clone size: .; CDR3 DNA: TGTGCCAGCAGTGGGACAGGGGGCCCCGCTAACTATGGCTACACCTTC; CDR3 protein: CASSGTGGPANYGYTF
V gene: TRBV4-2; D gene: .; J gene: TRBJ2-7; clone size: .; CDR3 DNA: TGTGCCAGCAGCCGAGGAGGTTTCAGGGGTGTCGACGAGCAGTACTTC; CDR3 protein: CASSRGGFRGVDEQYF
V gene: TRBV6-5; D gene: TRBD1; J gene: TRBJ2-7; clone size: few; CDR3 DNA: TGTGCCAGCACCCCACCGGGGACAGCCTACGAGCAGTACTTC; CDR3 protein: CASTPPGTAYEQYF
V gene: TRBV11-2; D gene: .; J gene: TRBJ2-1; clone size: .; CDR3 DNA: TGTGCCAGCAGCCCTATACAGGGATCTAGTGAGCAGTTCTTC; CDR3 protein: CASSPIQGSSEQFF
V gene: TRBV6-6; D gene: .; J gene: TRBJ1-2; clone size: once; CDR3 DNA: TGTGCCAGCAGTTACTCAGGGGGGGAGGACTACACCTTC; CDR3 protein: CASSYSGGEDYTF
V gene: TRBV3-1/TRBV3-2; D gene: .; J gene: TRBJ1-2; clone size: .; CDR3 DNA: TGTGCCAGCAGCCCTTCCGGGACGGCGGGGGGCTACACCTTC; CDR3 protein: CASSPSGTAGGYTF
V gene: TRBV5-1; D gene: .; J gene: TRBJ2-2; clone size: .; CDR3 DNA: TGCGCCAGCAGCTTGGGGATTATGGGGAGTACGAACACCGGGGAGCTGTTTTTT; CDR3 protein: CASSLGIMGSTNTGELFF
V gene: TRBV7-9; D gene: .; J gene: TRBJ1-1; clone size: few; CDR3 DNA: TGTGCCAGCAGCGCCAGGGACACTGAAGCTTTCTTT; CDR3 protein: CASSARDTEAFF
V gene: TRBV6-1; D gene: .; J gene: TRBJ2-7; clone size: .; CDR3 DNA: TGTGCCAGCAGTGAAGGGGGCAGCACCTACGAGCAGTACTTC; CDR3 protein: CASSEGGSTYEQYF
V gene: TRBV5-1; D gene: .; J gene: TRBJ1-6; clone size: .; CDR3 DNA: TGCGCCAGCAGCACAGGAAGTGATAGTTCACCCCTCCACTTT; CDR3 protein: CASSTGSDSSPLHF
V gene: TRBV3-1/TRBV3-2; D gene: TRBD1; J gene: TRBJ1-6; clone size: once; CDR3 DNA: TGTGCCAGCAGCCCCCGGGGGGGACAGGGCGTTTCACCCCTCCACTTT; CDR3 protein: CASSPRGGQGVSPLHF
V gene: TRBV11-2; D gene: .; J gene: TRBJ1-4; clone size: .; CDR3 DNA: TGTGCCAGCAGCTATTACAGAAATGAAAAACTGTTTTTT; CDR3 protein: CASSYYRNEKLFF
V gene: TRBV11-2; D gene: .; J gene: TRBJ2-2; clone size: .; CDR3 DNA: TGTGCCAGTCAAGGGGGGAACACCGGGGAGCTGTTTTTT; CDR3 protein: CASQGGNTGELFF
V gene: TRBV19; D gene: .; J gene: TRBJ1-1; clone size: .; CDR3 DNA: TGTGCCAGTAGTAAGGGGGGGATGAACACTGAAGCTTTCTTT; CDR3 protein: CASSKGGMNTEAFF
V gene: TRBV5-5; D gene: TRBD1; J gene: TRBJ1-6; clone size: .; CDR3 DNA: TGTGCCAGCAGCTTGGGTCGTTCCGGGACAGGGGGTACGGAATCACCCCTCCACTTT; CDR3 protein: CASSLGRSGTGGTESPLHF
V gene: TRBV6-5; D gene: TRBD1; J gene: TRBJ2-7; clone size: .; CDR3 DNA: TGTGCCACCCTAAAGGACAGGCCTCCCTACGAGCAGTACTTC; CDR3 protein: CATLKDRPPYEQYF
V gene: TRBV9; D gene: .; J gene: TRBJ2-2; clone size: once; CDR3 DNA: TGTGCCAGCAGTAGGGGAACGAACACCGGGGAGCTGTTTTTT; CDR3 protein: CASSRGTNTGELFF
V gene: TRBV10-3; D gene: .; J gene: TRBJ1-5; clone size: .; CDR3 DNA: TGTGCCATCAGTGAGTCGCATCGGACAGCTGATAGCAATCAGCCCCAGCATTTT; CDR3 protein: CAISESHRTADSNQPQHF
V gene: TRBV6-2/TRBV6-3; D gene: TRBD1; J gene: TRBJ2-3; clone size: .; CDR3 DNA: TGTGCCAGCACCCCCCGGACAGGAAGCACAGATACGCAGTATTTT; CDR3 protein: CASTPRTGSTDTQYF
V gene: TRBV28; D gene: .; J gene: TRBJ1-2; clone size: .; CDR3 DNA: TGTGCCAGCAGTTCCCGCGGGACCGTTTATGGCTACACCTTC; CDR3 protein: CASSSRGTVYGYTF
V gene: TRBV7-8; D gene: TRBD2; J gene: TRBJ2-5; clone size: few; CDR3 DNA: TGTGCCAGCAGCGCAGGGTCGCAGGCAGGGAGGGTGACCCAGTACTTC; CDR3 protein: CASSAGSQAGRVTQYF
V gene: TRBV3-1/TRBV3-2; D gene: TRBD1; J gene: TRBJ2-2; clone size: .; CDR3 DNA: TGTGCCAGCAGACAGGGGGCGAACACCGGGGAGCTGTTTTTT; CDR3 protein: CASRQGANTGELFF
V gene: TRBV12-3/TRBV12-4; D gene: .; J gene: TRBJ1-1; clone size: once; CDR3 DNA: TGTGCCAGCAGTTTTAGAGTGAACACTGAAGCTTTCTTT; CDR3 protein: CASSFRVNTEAFF
V gene: TRBV19; D gene: TRBD1; J gene: TRBJ1-5; clone size: .; CDR3 DNA: TGTGCCAGTAGTACCCCGGACAGGGTAATCAATCAGCCCCAGCATTTT; CDR3 protein: CASSTPDRVINQPQHF
V gene: TRBV19; D gene: TRBD1; J gene: TRBJ2-1; clone size: .; CDR3 DNA: TGTGCCAGTAGTCTCAACAGGGGGTTCTCCTACAATGAGCAGTTCTTC; CDR3 protein: CASSLNRGFSYNEQFF
V gene: TRBV7-8; D gene: .; J gene: TRBJ1-1; clone size: .; CDR3 DNA: TGTGCCAGCAGCTTAGTGGAGGGTCCTGAAGCTTTCTTT; CDR3 protein: CASSLVEGPEAFF
V gene: TRBV6-5; D gene: .; J gene: TRBJ1-1; clone size: .; CDR3 DNA: TGTGCCAGCAGCCCCAGGGGTGGGGCCGTCACTGAAGCTTTCTTT; CDR3 protein: CASSPRGGAVTEAFF
V gene: TRBV5-5; D gene: .; J gene: TRBJ1-5; clone size: .; CDR3 DNA: TGTGCCAGCAGCTTGGAACAGCATAGCAATCAGCCCCAGCATTTT; CDR3 protein: CASSLEQHSNQPQHF
V gene: TRBV5-3; D gene: TRBD1; J gene: TRBJ1-2; clone size: .; CDR3 DNA: TGTGCCAGAAGCTTGGCGGGGGACAGCCTCTATGGCTACACCTTC; CDR3 protein: CARSLAGDSLYGYTF
V gene: TRBV12-5; D gene: .; J gene: TRBJ2-7; clone size: .; CDR3 DNA: TGTGCTAGTGGTTCGGGGACCTACGAGCAGTACTTC; CDR3 protein: CASGSGTYEQYF
V gene: TRBV6-4; D gene: TRBD1; J gene: TRBJ1-2; clone size: few; CDR3 DNA: TGTGCCAGCAGGAGCCCGACAGGGAAGTGCTATGGCTACACCTTC; CDR3 protein: CASRSPTGKCYGYTF
V gene: TRBV5-8; D gene: .; J gene: TRBJ1-4; clone size: .; CDR3 DNA: TGTGCCAGCAGCTTGGGAGGGCTGGCCGTGGGGGAAAAACTGTTTTTT; CDR3 protein: CASSLGGLAVGEKLFF
V gene: TRBV27; D gene: .; J gene: TRBJ1-1; clone size: .; CDR3 DNA: TGTGCCAGCAGTGGGGGCCGAGGGACTGAAGCTTTCTTT; CDR3 protein: CASSGGRGTEAFF
V gene: TRBV10-3; D gene: TRBD1; J gene: TRBJ1-2; clone size: .; CDR3 DNA: TGTGCCATTTCACGGGGACAGGGGACCGGCTATGGCTACACCTTC; CDR3 protein: CAISRGQGTGYGYTF
V gene: TRBV19; D gene: TRBD1; J gene: TRBJ1-4; clone size: .; CDR3 DNA: TGTGCCAGTCGACAGGGGCTAACAACTAATGAAAAACTGTTTTTT; CDR3 protein: CASRQGLTTNEKLFF
V gene: TRBV6-5; D gene: .; J gene: TRBJ1-2; clone size: .; CDR3 DNA: TGTGCCAGCACCGACATGTATGACTATGGCTACACCTTC; CDR3 protein: CASTDMYDYGYTF
V gene: TRBV7-2; D gene: .; J gene: TRBJ1-1; clone size: once; CDR3 DNA: TGTGCCAGCAGCTACACGACAGGCATGAACACTGAAGCTTTCTTT; CDR3 protein: CASSYTTGMNTEAFF
V gene: TRBV5-1; D gene: TRBD1; J gene: TRBJ1-4; clone size: .; CDR3 DNA: TGCGCCAGCAGCTTCGGGACAGCAACCTCTAATGAAAAACTGTTTTTT; CDR3 protein: CASSFGTATSNEKLFF
V gene: TRBV11-2; D gene: .; J gene: TRBJ1-2; clone size: few; CDR3 DNA: TGTGCCAGCAGCCCATCCCCGCGTGCAGGGGTAAAGGGCTACACCTTC; CDR3 protein: CASSPSPRAGVKGYTF
V gene: TRBV5-1; D gene: TRBD1; J gene: TRBJ1-5; clone size: few; CDR3 DNA: TGCGCCAGCAGCCCGGGGCAGGGGGACCAGCCCCAGCATTTT; CDR3 protein: CASSPGQGDQPQHF
V gene: TRBV6-1; D gene: TRBD1; J gene: TRBJ2-7; clone size: .; CDR3 DNA: TGTGCCAGCAGCCGACCGACAGGGACCTACGAGCAGTACTTC; CDR3 protein: CASSRPTGTYEQYF
V gene: TRBV20-1; D gene: .; J gene: TRBJ2-1; clone size: .; CDR3 DNA: TGCAGTGCTTTAAACAATGAGCAGTTCTTC; CDR3 protein: CSALNNEQFF
V gene: TRBV18; D gene: TRBD1; J gene: TRBJ1-6; clone size: .; CDR3 DNA: TGTGCCAGCTCCGGGACAGATGATAATTCACCCCTCCACTTT; CDR3 protein: CASSGTDDNSPLHF
V gene: TRBV19; D gene: TRBD1; J gene: TRBJ1-1; clone size: .; CDR3 DNA: TGTGCCAGTAGTGTTGGGACAGGGAACACTGAAGCTTTCTTT; CDR3 protein: CASSVGTGNTEAFF
V gene: TRBV6-5; D gene: TRBD1; J gene: TRBJ2-7; clone size: .; CDR3 DNA: TGTGCCACCCGGACAGGGGCGGGTGAGCAGTACTTC; CDR3 protein: CATRTGAGEQYF
V gene: TRBV6-5; D gene: .; J gene: TRBJ2-3; clone size: .; CDR3 DNA: TGTGCCAGCAGTTCTGCCCGGCGGGGTAGCACAGATACGCAGTATTTT; CDR3 protein: CASSSARRGSTDTQYF
V gene: TRBV6-1; D gene: .; J gene: TRBJ2-7; clone size: .; CDR3 DNA: TGTGCCAGCAGTGATCCGGGACAAAACTCCTACGAGCAGTACTTC; CDR3 protein: CASSDPGQNSYEQYF
V gene: TRBV19; D gene: .; J gene: TRBJ2-5; clone size: .; CDR3 DNA: TGTGCCAGTAGTGCCACGGCGGGAAGGGAGACCCAGTACTTC; CDR3 protein: CASSATAGRETQYF
V gene: TRBV12-3/TRBV12-4; D gene: .; J gene: TRBJ2-5; clone size: .; CDR3 DNA: TGTGCCAGCAGTTTATCACAACAAGAGACCCAGTACTTC; CDR3 protein: CASSLSQQETQYF
V gene: TRBV5-4; D gene: TRBD1; J gene: TRBJ2-7; clone size: few; CDR3 DNA: TGTGCCAGCAGCCCTGACAGGGTAGGCGAGCAGTACTTC; CDR3 protein: CASSPDRVGEQYF
V gene: TRBV12-3/TRBV12-4; D gene: .; J gene: TRBJ2-7; clone size: .; CDR3 DNA: TGTGCCAGCAGCGCGACAGGATTCTACGAGCAGTACTTC; CDR3 protein: CASSATGFYEQYF
V gene: TRBV5-1; D gene: .; J gene: TRBJ2-2; clone size: once; CDR3 DNA: TGCGCCAGCAGCTTGGCGGGAACCGGGGAGCTGTTTTTT; CDR3 protein: CASSLAGTGELFF
V gene: TRBV5-1; D gene: TRBD1; J gene: TRBJ1-4; clone size: .; CDR3 DNA: TGCGCCAGCAGCTTTACAGGGGGTGTGAATGAAAAACTGTTTTTT; CDR3 protein: CASSFTGGVNEKLFF
V gene: TRBV6-5; D gene: TRBD1; J gene: TRBJ1-1; clone size: .; CDR3 DNA: TGTGCCAGCAGTTACCCCCACAGGGGGTGGACTGAAGCTTTCTTT; CDR3 protein: CASSYPHRGWTEAFF
V gene: TRBV4-2; D gene: .; J gene: TRBJ1-1; clone size: .; CDR3 DNA: TGTGCCAGCAGCCAAGACGGAGTGAACACTGAAGCTTTCTTT; CDR3 protein: CASSQDGVNTEAFF
V gene: TRBV6-5; D gene: .; J gene: TRBJ1-5; clone size: few; CDR3 DNA: TGTGCCAGCAGGACGGGGATGCGGGATCAGCCCCAGCATTTT; CDR3 protein: CASRTGMRDQPQHF
V gene: TRBV30; D gene: .; J gene: TRBJ2-5; clone size: .; CDR3 DNA: TGTGCCTGGAGAAGGACCCCGGGGGGCCTCCAAGAGACCCAGTACTTC; CDR3 protein: CAWRRTPGGLQETQYF
V gene: TRBV19; D gene: .; J gene: TRBJ2-7; clone size: .; CDR3 DNA: TGTGCCAGTAGGAAGGAGGGAAGCTCCTACGAGCAGTACTTC; CDR3 protein: CASRKEGSSYEQYF
V gene: TRBV3-1/TRBV3-2; D gene: TRBD1; J gene: TRBJ1-3; clone size: .; CDR3 DNA: TGTGCCAGCAGCCAAGGGAGGACAGGGGCCAGGGTCTCTGGAAACACCATATATTTT; CDR3 protein: CASSQGRTGARVSGNTIYF
V gene: TRBV7-9; D gene: .; J gene: TRBJ1-1; clone size: once; CDR3 DNA: TGTGCCAGCAGCCCCTGGACAGAATATAACACTGAAGCTTTCTTT; CDR3 protein: CASSPWTEYNTEAFF